This TCR beta chain was captured in a study of cytomegalovirus exposure and HLA in healthy donors. Study overall: The study placed around 85% of its roughly 410 genotyped donors in the Caucasian-associated ancestry cluster.

PCR primers comprised 60 Vbeta and 13 Jbeta primers. This table comes from immunoSEQ multiplex PCR, and its TCRdb copy is limited to in-frame clones, with some not included. Of approximately 99,000 clones in the sample, approximately 85% were seen once. Study-wide points: Cytomegalovirus-associated status was assigned to 150 to 200 TCR beta chains. Across donors, most TCRs were seen rarely, yet some public ones were widespread. Later analysis placed DRB1 highest and HLA-C lowest in TCR association rates, which differed by HLA locus.

Regarding this clone: Its cognate antigen is unknown.

This clonotype was obtained from a man aged 35-49 years in good health and CMV-seropositive. Sample: PBMCs.

The CDR3 coding sequence is TGTGCCAGCAGCCCGACAGGTGGGGGCTATGGCTACACCTTC. Protein product: CASSPTGGGYGYTF. The V gene is TRBV13, the J gene TRBJ1-2; D possibly corresponds to TRBD1 (6 bases). Germline values: CDR1 PRHDT, CDR2 FYEKMQ (reference sequence). CDR3 length: 14 amino acids. Trimming pared 5 bases from V and 4 bases from J, leaving 14 bases between.